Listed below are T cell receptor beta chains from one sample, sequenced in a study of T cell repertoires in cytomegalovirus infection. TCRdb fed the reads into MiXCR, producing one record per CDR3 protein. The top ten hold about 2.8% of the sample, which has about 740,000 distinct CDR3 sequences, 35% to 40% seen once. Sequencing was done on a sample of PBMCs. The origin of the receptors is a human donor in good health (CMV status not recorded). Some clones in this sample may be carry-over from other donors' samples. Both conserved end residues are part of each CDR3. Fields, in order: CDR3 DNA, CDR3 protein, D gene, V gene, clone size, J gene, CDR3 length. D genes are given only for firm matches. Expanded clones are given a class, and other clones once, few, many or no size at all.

TGTGCCAGTAGTCCCCCTCGACAGGAGGTTGAAGCTTTCTTT	CASSPPRQEVEAFF	.	TRBV19	.	TRBJ1-1	14
TGTGCCAGCGGAGCTAGGGACGGTTCCTACGAGCAGTACTTC	CASGARDGSYEQYF	.	TRBV3-1	.	TRBJ2-7	14
TGTGCCAGTAGTTGGCGGGGTGGTGATGAGCAGTTCTTC	CASSWRGGDEQFF	.	TRBV19	.	TRBJ2-1	13
TGTGCCAGCAGCGGAATAGGGGAAACTGGAAACACCATATATTTT	CASSGIGETGNTIYF	.	TRBV7-6	few	TRBJ1-3	15
TGTGCCAGCAGAGTGGACAGGGCCTCTGGAAACACCATATATTTT	CASRVDRASGNTIYF	TRBD1	TRBV6-1	few	TRBJ1-3	15
TGTGCCAGCAGTAGACAGGTCACCCATACCACCGAAGCTTTCTTT	CASSRQVTHTTEAFF	.	TRBV6-1	many	TRBJ1-1	15
TGTGCCAGCAGTTTCCGAATAGCGGGAGGTCATGAGCAGTTCTTC	CASSFRIAGGHEQFF	TRBD2	TRBV12-3/TRBV12-4	many	TRBJ2-1	15
TGCAGTGCTAGAGATTCGCTTTCTTCTGGGGCCAACGTCCTGACTTTC	CSARDSLSSGANVLTF	.	TRBV20-1	.	TRBJ2-6	16
TGTGCCAGCAGTGATGGGTTGGGGGTGAAGGTTAGCTCCTACGAGCAGTACTTC	CASSDGLGVKVSSYEQYF	.	TRBV6-1	few	TRBJ2-7	18
TGTGCCAGCAGTGAAGCGGATCGGGGTTGGGGTTATGGCTACACCTTC	CASSEADRGWGYGYTF	.	TRBV6-1	.	TRBJ1-2	16
TGTGCCAGCAGCTTTGGCCACAACAATGAGCAGTTCTTC	CASSFGHNNEQFF	.	TRBV7-8	few	TRBJ2-1	13
TGTGCCAGCAGCTTTGGACAGGGCCCCTGGGGGACTGAAGCTTTCTTT	CASSFGQGPWGTEAFF	TRBD1	TRBV7-6	few	TRBJ1-1	16
TGTGCCAGCCGCCGACTAGCGGGAGCAGATACGCAGTATTTT	CASRRLAGADTQYF	TRBD2	TRBV28	few	TRBJ2-3	14
TGTGCCAGCAGTTTAGAATGGGGGGCTCGGAATCAGCCCCAGCATTTT	CASSLEWGARNQPQHF	.	TRBV27	few	TRBJ1-5	16
TGCGCCGGCAGTGAGTCGACACCCCGCAATCAGCCCCAGCATTTT	CAGSESTPRNQPQHF	.	TRBV10-2	.	TRBJ1-5	15
TGTGCCATCAGTGAGAGAGTGGGTGGCGAGACCCAGTACTTC	CAISERVGGETQYF	.	TRBV10-3	few	TRBJ2-5	14
TGTGCCAGCAGTGAATTCGGGGGGACCAACTATGGCTACACCTTC	CASSEFGGTNYGYTF	.	TRBV6-1	few	TRBJ1-2	15
TGTGCCAGCAGCTCCTCCGGAACCGGGGAGCTGTTTTTT	CASSSSGTGELFF	.	TRBV7-6	many	TRBJ2-2	13
TGTGCCAGCAGCTTCCCGGGACAGAGAAACTATGGCTACACCTTC	CASSFPGQRNYGYTF	TRBD1	TRBV7-9	few	TRBJ1-2	15
TGTGCCAGCAGCCCTAATACTGAGCAGTTCTTC	CASSPNTEQFF	.	TRBV7-2	few	TRBJ2-1	11
TGTGCCCGCAGTCCTCGGGGACTAGCGGGAGGGTACAATGAGCAGTTCTTC	CARSPRGLAGGYNEQFF	TRBD2	TRBV27	.	TRBJ2-1	17
TGTGCCAGCAGCCAACAGGGGGTTTCCTACAATGAGCAGTTCTTC	CASSQQGVSYNEQFF	TRBD1	TRBV7-9	.	TRBJ2-1	15
TGTGCCAGCAGCGACTCGGGACAGGCCGAGTTAGTTAGCTACACCTTC	CASSDSGQAELVSYTF	TRBD1	TRBV28	few	TRBJ1-2	16
TGCGCCAGCAGCCAAGCGGGAGGCGGGACGACTTTCTTT	CASSQAGGGTTFF	.	TRBV4-1	.	TRBJ1-1	13
TGTGCCAGCAGAAGAAACAGGAGGAACACTGAAGCTTTCTTT	CASRRNRRNTEAFF	.	TRBV5-6	few	TRBJ1-1	14
TGTGCCAGCAGTGGATTTAGGGACGATGACTACGAGCAGTACTTC	CASSGFRDDDYEQYF	.	TRBV2	.	TRBJ2-7	15
TGCAGTGCCAAGTTCGTCGAAAAACTGTTTTTT	CSAKFVEKLFF	.	TRBV20-1	.	TRBJ1-4	11
TGTGCCAGTAGTATTACTCCCCCCAGCTACAATGAGCAGTTCTTC	CASSITPPSYNEQFF	.	TRBV19	.	TRBJ2-1	15
TGTGCCAGCAGCTTCCGGGAGACAGATACGCAGTATTTT	CASSFRETDTQYF	.	TRBV7-2	.	TRBJ2-3	13
TGTGCCAGCAGCCAACGCGGGAGGGCCAGTAGTACAGATACGCAGTATTTT	CASSQRGRASSTDTQYF	TRBD2	TRBV4-2	.	TRBJ2-3	17
TGTTCCAGCAGCTTAACGCGGGGCTACGAGCAGTACTTC	CSSSLTRGYEQYF	.	TRBV7-3	.	TRBJ2-7	13
TGCAGTGCTACTCTCCAAGGGGGTCACAATCAGCCCCAGCATTTT	CSATLQGGHNQPQHF	.	TRBV20-1	few	TRBJ1-5	15